This entry lists 27 T cell receptor beta chains sequenced from one sample in a study of CD8 T cells in Susac syndrome. The RNA, about 0.5 to 1 ug, was put through reverse transcription using random hexamers. TCRdb passed the immunoSEQ multiplex PCR reads through MiXCR, listing each CDR3 protein once. The sample includes about 180,000 distinct CDR3 sequences, roughly 95% of them seen just once. Material for sequencing was CD4+ T cells from PBMCs. The receptor source for this set is a human donor with Susac syndrome.

The chain uses TRBV7-2 and TRBJ1-2, with D possibly TRBD1 on 5 matching bases. Trimming shortened V by 5 bases and J by 4 bases, and 11 bases separated the two germline ends. Germline CDR1 is SGHTA and CDR2 is FQGNSA. The length of the CDR3 is 13 residues. CDR3 in DNA: TGTGCCAGCAGCACCCGACAGAGCTATGGCTACACCTTC. This sequence encodes CASSTRQSYGYTF.

CDR3 amino acids: CASSLRDTEEQFF. CDR3 DNA sequence: TGTGCCAGCAGCTTACGGGACACCGAAGAGCAGTTCTTC. V and J are TRBV7-9 and TRBJ2-1; D is possibly TRBD1 (6 bases). Germline CDR1 reads SEHNR; CDR2 reads FQNEAQ (reference sequence). This CDR3 has 13 amino acids. With 2 bases removed from V and 10 bases from J, the gap between germline ends came to 12 bases.

CDR3 sequence (DNA): TGTGCCAGCAGACGAGGACTAGCGGGAATAGAGACCCAGTACTTC. It translates to CASRRGLAGIETQYF. This chain uses TRBV12-3 or TRBV12-4 with TRBJ2-5, with 12 bases that match TRBD2. V dropped 6 bases and J dropped 4; count of bases not matched to a gene: 6. This CDR3 is 15 amino acids long.

This chain uses TRBV29-1 with TRBJ2-4; D possibly corresponds to TRBD2 (5 bases). Germline CDR1 is SQVTM and CDR2 is ANQGSEA. The CDR3 consists of 12 residues. V lost 6 bases, J lost 7 bases, and 13 bases lay in between. The DNA for the CDR3 is TGCAGCGTCGCCCAGGACTCCAACATTCAGTACTTC. Amino acids: CSVAQDSNIQYF.

The chain joins TRBV9 to TRBJ1-6; 8 bases line up with TRBD1. With V trimmed by 0 bases and J by 9 bases, 5 bases remained unmatched. The V gene's germline CDR1 is SGDLS and CDR2 YYNGEE. The CDR3 has 15 amino acids. The CDR3 DNA follows: TGTGCCAGCAGCGTAGCCCAGGGGGCTGCTTCACCCCTCCACTTT. Protein product: CASSVAQGAASPLHF.

The rearrangement joins TRBV7-2 to TRBJ2-3, with a possible D match to TRBD1 (5 bases). In germline, CDR1 is SGHTA, CDR2 FQGNSA. The length of the CDR3 is 15 residues. V lost 5 bases and J lost 6, with 18 bases in between. CDR3 region: CASSRRTQAFDTQYF. Written as DNA, the CDR3 is TGTGCCAGCAGCCGAAGGACACAGGCGTTCGATACGCAGTATTTT. Looking up the rest from reference TRBV7-2 and TRBJ2-3 gives the full variable domain: GAGVSQSPSNKVTEKGKDVELRCDPISGHTALYWYRQSLGQGLEFLIYFQGNSAPDKSGLPSDRFSAERTGGSVSTLTIQRTQQEDSAVYLCASSRRTQAFDTQYFGPGTRLTVL.

V gene TRBV2 combines with J gene TRBJ2-2; the D gene is possibly TRBD1 (5 bases). V lost 6 bases and J 0 bases, leaving 11 bases between the germline ends. Germline V CDR1 and CDR2: SNHLY, FYNNEI. The CDR3 has 15 residues. In nucleotides, the CDR3 is TGTGCCAGCAGCGAGACAGAGACGAACACCGGGGAGCTGTTTTTT. Protein sequence: CASSETETNTGELFF.

The chain joins TRBV29-1 to TRBJ1-1; D possibly corresponds to TRBD1 (6 bases). Germline CDR1 SQVTM, CDR2 ANQGSEA. The CDR3 totals 14 residues. The V end lost 2 bases, the J end lost 3 bases, and 13 bases lay between the germline ends. CDR3 bases: TGCAGCGTTGAACTGGGGGGGCCCCACACTGAAGCTTTCTTT. Translating gives CSVELGGPHTEAFF.

The rearrangement joins TRBV19 to TRBJ2-7, with a weak D call TRBD1 (6 bases). Germline CDR1 is LNHDA and CDR2 is SQIVND (reference sequence). This CDR3 spans 11 amino acids. V was pared by 1 base and J by 10 bases, with 8 bases between. Here the CDR3 DNA reads TGTGCCAGTAGTATAGGGGGGACACAGTACTTC. Its translation: CASSIGGTQYF.

CDR3 bases: TGTGCCAGCTCACCAATCGAGGGGACTGAAGCTTTCTTT. Protein sequence: CASSPIEGTEAFF. The gene calls are TRBV18 and TRBJ1-1, with D possibly being TRBD1 (5 bases). Trimming cost V 2 bases and J 5 bases, with 9 bases left between them. The CDR3 is made up of 13 amino acids. Per germline, CDR1 KGHSH and CDR2 LQKENI.

CDR3 amino acids: CSAPLGEQYF. The CDR3 DNA reads as TGCAGTGCTCCCTTGGGGGAGCAGTACTTC. The V call is TRBV20-1, the J call TRBJ2-7; D unresolved. The CDR3 has 10 amino acids. Germline V CDR1 and CDR2: DFQATT, SNEGSKA (reference sequence). Trimming left V 5 bases short and J 7 bases short, with 9 bases between.

The CDR3 here is CASSQRNSLPYTDTQYF. The CDR3 nucleotides read TGCGCCAGCAGTCAAAGGAACTCTCTCCCATACACAGATACGCAGTATTTT. This chain connects TRBV23-1 to TRBJ2-3; the D is unclear. TRBV23-1 is known as an ORF, though its function is uncertain. CDR3 length: 17 amino acids. V was trimmed by 2 bases and J by 2 bases, leaving 17 bases between them.

The chain employs TRBV15 and TRBJ1-5, with TRBD1 as a possible D gene (5 bases). Germline lookup yields CDR1 LNHNV and CDR2 YYDKDF (reference sequence). This CDR3 spans 15 amino acids. With 3 bases removed from V and 4 bases from J, the gap between germline ends came to 13 bases. The chain's CDR3 is CATSRTGTQNQPQHF. The DNA for the CDR3 is TGTGCCACCAGCAGGACCGGGACCCAGAATCAGCCCCAGCATTTT.

The rearrangement joins TRBV9 to TRBJ2-1; TRBD2 agrees at 8 bases. CDR1 is SGDLS, CDR2 YYNGEE, per germline. CDR3 length: 16 residues. V shed 4 bases, J shed 3 bases, and the junction held 9 bases outside the gene matches. The DNA for the CDR3 is TGTGCCAGCAGCCCTCTCGGGGGGGGCTTCTACAATGAGCAGTTCTTC. This gives the protein CASSPLGGGFYNEQFF.

This clonotype is a singleton in its sample. The CDR3 coding sequence is TGTGCCAGCAGCGTATTAGCGGGGGCAGATACGCAGTATTTT. It is translated as CASSVLAGADTQYF. This chain joins TRBV9 and TRBJ2-3; 9 bases agree with TRBD2. Germline CDR1 reads SGDLS; CDR2 reads YYNGEE. The V gene end was trimmed by 1 base and the J gene end by 4 bases; junction bases not matched to a gene: 1. This CDR3 is built from 14 residues.

The V and J genes are TRBV9 and TRBJ1-4, with TRBD1 as a possible D gene (6 bases). The germline gives CDR1 SGDLS, CDR2 YYNGEE. V was pared by 0 bases and J by 1 base, with 13 bases between. The CDR3 contains 17 residues. The chain's CDR3 is CASSVASGGGTNEKLFF. The DNA for the CDR3 is TGTGCCAGCAGCGTAGCCTCCGGAGGGGGAACTAATGAAAAACTGTTTTTT. Full variable domain (rest looked up from reference TRBV9 and TRBJ1-4): DSGVTQTPKHLITATGQRVTLRCSPRSGDLSVYWYQQSLDQGLQFLIQYYNGEERAKGNILERFSAQQFPDLHSELNLSSLELGDSALYFCASSVASGGGTNEKLFFGSGTQLSVL.

The V call is TRBV20-1, the J call TRBJ2-1; D is possibly TRBD2 (6 bases). Trimming removed 0 bases from V and 0 bases from J, with 15 bases in between. Germline V gene sequence: CDR1 DFQATT, CDR2 SNEGSKA (reference sequence). The CDR3 has 17 residues. This CDR3 reads CSARDSYGTGSYNEQFF. Here the CDR3 DNA reads TGCAGTGCTAGAGATAGTTACGGGACTGGCTCCTACAATGAGCAGTTCTTC.

The CDR3 sequence is CASSPSTSPTQFF. Written as DNA, the CDR3 is TGTGCCAGCTCCCCGTCCACTAGTCCTACGCAGTTCTTC. The genes are TRBV18 and TRBJ2-1; D is perhaps TRBD2 (5 bases). V lost 6 bases and J lost 12, with 18 bases in between. This CDR3 region has 13 residues. Germline lookup yields CDR1 KGHSH and CDR2 LQKENI.

For this clonotype: At one of its ends the junction is not consistent with the germline gene, which may arise from a read error. V is TRBV7-7 and J is TRBJ2-5; 10 bases map to TRBD2. This CDR3 is built from 14 residues. Germline-derived CDR1 and CDR2 are SSHAT and FNYEAQ (reference sequence). The CDR3 coding sequence is TGTGCTAGCAGCTTAAGACTAGCGGGTGAGACCCAGTACTTC. Its protein is CASSLRLAGETQYF. Using reference TRBV7-7 and TRBJ2-5 for the parts outside the CDR3, the full variable domain is GAGVSQSPRYKVTKRGQDVTLRCDPISSHATLYWYQQALGQGPEFLTYFNYEAQPDKSGLPSDRFSAERPEGSISTLTIQRTEQRDSAMYRCASSLRLAGETQYFGPGTRLLVL.

The V gene is TRBV15, the J gene TRBJ2-7; TRBD1 matches at 8 bases. Germline V gene lookup returns CDR1 LNHNV and CDR2 YYDKDF (reference sequence). Trimming cost V 0 bases and J 6 bases; bases outside gene matches: 7. The CDR3 is made up of 15 amino acids. DNA of the CDR3: TGTGCCACCAGCAGAGACTCCAGGGGGCCCGGCGAGCAGTACTTC. It is translated as CATSRDSRGPGEQYF.

This chain joins TRBV29-1 and TRBJ2-7, with 8 positions matching TRBD1. The CDR3 has 12 amino acids. V lost 7 bases and J lost 6; bases outside the gene matches: 8. Germline-derived CDR1 and CDR2 are SQVTM and ANQGSEA. This CDR3 is CSGIQTGGEQYF. As DNA, the CDR3 is TGCAGCGGGATACAAACAGGGGGCGAGCAGTACTTC.

The rearrangement uses TRBV5-1 and TRBJ2-5; 7 bases match TRBD2. Germline V CDR1 and CDR2: SGHRS, YFSETQ. CDR3 size: 15 residues. The ends lost 2 bases at V and 4 bases at J; junction bases unmatched: 8. CDR3 amino acids: CASSLWSGGTETQYF. CDR3 nucleotide sequence: TGCGCCAGCAGCTTATGGTCGGGAGGCACAGAGACCCAGTACTTC.

This chain links TRBV12-3 or TRBV12-4 with TRBJ1-2, with D hard to call. This CDR3 has 13 amino acids. The V gene lost 2 bases and the J gene lost 6 bases, with 10 bases spanning the gap. CDR3 nucleotide sequence: TGTGCCAGCAGTTTATGGAGACTCAATGGCTACACCTTC. Translated, it gives CASSLWRLNGYTF.

The chain's CDR3 is CASSQWDPPGRGYTF. CDR3 in DNA: TGTGCCAGCAGCCAATGGGACCCTCCGGGCCGTGGCTACACCTTC. The V gene is TRBV3-1, the J gene TRBJ1-2; D possibly corresponds to TRBD1 (5 bases). The germline gives CDR1 LGHDT, CDR2 YNNKEL (reference sequence). This CDR3 is 15 amino acids long. Trimming shortened V by 2 bases and J by 7 bases, and 17 bases separated the two germline ends.

J is TRBJ1-5 and V is TRBV30; possible D gene TRBD1, 5 bases. Germline-derived CDR1 and CDR2 are GTSNPN and SVGIG (reference sequence). With 3 bases removed from V and 7 bases from J, the gap between germline ends came to 13 bases. This CDR3 contains 13 residues. Here the CDR3 reads CAWSPGPAQPQHF. CDR3 nucleotide sequence: TGTGCCTGGAGCCCGGGGCCGGCACAGCCCCAGCATTTT.

This chain links TRBV15 with TRBJ1-4, with no clear D. The CDR3 is 16 amino acids. V was trimmed by 3 bases and J by 0 bases, leaving 11 bases between them. Germline CDR1 reads LNHNV; CDR2 reads YYDKDF (reference sequence). CDR3 DNA sequence: TGTGCCACCAGCAGTGGCGAGGGAGCAACTAATGAAAAACTGTTTTTT. Residues: CATSSGEGATNEKLFF.

The chain recombines TRBV24-1 with TRBJ1-5; possibly TRBD1 for D (5 bases). This CDR3 comprises 12 residues. The germline V gene has CDR1 KGHDR and CDR2 SFDVKD. V was shortened by 6 bases and J by 9 bases, with 11 bases between the two germline ends. The CDR3 sequence: CATSNGGGPQHF. In DNA form, the CDR3 reads TGTGCCACCAGTAACGGGGGTGGGCCCCAGCATTTT.